Listed below are T cell receptor beta chains from one sample, sequenced in a study of blood T cells in healthy people across ages. TCRdb re-called the 5' RACE reads with MiXCR, one entry per CDR3 protein. The table shows about 970,000 distinct CDR3 sequences, with just over 50% occurring only once. Sequencing used blood. These receptors originate from a woman between 55 and 75 years old in good health. CDR3s include the opening cysteine and the closing phenylalanine or tryptophan. A D gene is named only where the DNA matches it firmly. The size field is filled for only some rows; it gives once, few, many or a size class.

d_call: -; v_call: TRBV5-4; clone_size: few; j_call: TRBJ1-6; cdr3_nt: TGTGCCAGCAGCTTGGGTCCTTCGTGGGATTCACCCCTCCACTTT; cdr3_aa: CASSLGPSWDSPLHF
d_call: -; v_call: TRBV7-9; clone_size: -; j_call: TRBJ2-1; cdr3_nt: TGTGCCAGCAGCTTAACTACCAATTTGGGCAACAATGAGCAGTTCTTC; cdr3_aa: CASSLTTNLGNNEQFF
d_call: TRBD2; v_call: TRBV5-1; clone_size: -; j_call: TRBJ2-3; cdr3_nt: TGCGCCAGCAGCTGGGGACTAGCGGAAAGCACAGATACGCAGTATTTT; cdr3_aa: CASSWGLAESTDTQYF
d_call: TRBD1; v_call: TRBV5-6; clone_size: -; j_call: TRBJ2-5; cdr3_nt: TGTGCCAGCAGCTTTCCGACAGGGAAACAAGAGACCCAGTACTTC; cdr3_aa: CASSFPTGKQETQYF
d_call: -; v_call: TRBV6-2/TRBV6-3; clone_size: -; j_call: TRBJ2-3; cdr3_nt: TGTGCTAGCAAACCGCAAGGAGGGCAGCGTACGCGGTATTTT; cdr3_aa: CASKPQGGQRTRYF
d_call: -; v_call: TRBV24-1; clone_size: -; j_call: TRBJ2-5; cdr3_nt: TGTGCCACCAGTGATTTATGGACACCAGAGACCCAGTACTTC; cdr3_aa: CATSDLWTPETQYF
d_call: -; v_call: TRBV20-1; clone_size: -; j_call: TRBJ2-5; cdr3_nt: TGCAGTGCGACCATCAGCTTAGAGACCCAGTACTTC; cdr3_aa: CSATISLETQYF
d_call: -; v_call: TRBV4-2; clone_size: few; j_call: TRBJ2-3; cdr3_nt: TGTGCCAGCAGCCAAGATCTTCAGGTCGGAACTAGCACAGATACGCAGTATTTT; cdr3_aa: CASSQDLQVGTSTDTQYF
d_call: -; v_call: TRBV18; clone_size: few; j_call: TRBJ2-7; cdr3_nt: TGTGCCAGCTCAGCACTCGTAGGCGGTCCCTACGAGCAGTACTTC; cdr3_aa: CASSALVGGPYEQYF
d_call: -; v_call: TRBV20-1; clone_size: -; j_call: TRBJ2-1; cdr3_nt: TGCAGTGCTAGAATGCTACACAATGAGCAGTTCTTC; cdr3_aa: CSARMLHNEQFF
d_call: -; v_call: TRBV24-1; clone_size: -; j_call: TRBJ2-3; cdr3_nt: TGTGCCACCAGTGATTTGGGGAATTCGGAAGATACGCAGTATTTT; cdr3_aa: CATSDLGNSEDTQYF
d_call: -; v_call: TRBV28; clone_size: few; j_call: TRBJ2-7; cdr3_nt: TGTGCCAGCAGTCCGGGGGCGGACAGAACCTACGAGCAGTACTTC; cdr3_aa: CASSPGADRTYEQYF
d_call: -; v_call: TRBV4-1; clone_size: -; j_call: TRBJ1-5; cdr3_nt: TGCGCCAGCAGCCAAGATCCTCTTAGGGATTATCAGCCCCAGCATTTT; cdr3_aa: CASSQDPLRDYQPQHF
d_call: -; v_call: TRBV4-2; clone_size: -; j_call: TRBJ1-1; cdr3_nt: TGTGCCAGCAGCCCAGAGGGGCGGGAATTTTACACTGAAGCTTTCTTT; cdr3_aa: CASSPEGREFYTEAFF
d_call: -; v_call: TRBV6-6; clone_size: few; j_call: TRBJ1-5; cdr3_nt: TGTGCCAGCAGCTTGCTGGGAAAATGGAATCAGCCCCAGCATTTT; cdr3_aa: CASSLLGKWNQPQHF
d_call: TRBD1; v_call: TRBV7-2; clone_size: -; j_call: TRBJ2-7; cdr3_nt: TGTGCCAGCAGCTTAGCGACAGGGAACGAGCAGTACTTC; cdr3_aa: CASSLATGNEQYF
d_call: -; v_call: TRBV12-3/TRBV12-4; clone_size: -; j_call: TRBJ2-6; cdr3_nt: TGTGCCAGCAGTTTGGGTGGCCCTGGGGCCAACGTCCTGACTTTC; cdr3_aa: CASSLGGPGANVLTF
d_call: -; v_call: TRBV6-2/TRBV6-3; clone_size: few; j_call: TRBJ2-7; cdr3_nt: TGTGCCAGCAGTTCTAAGCGGAGCTCCTACGAGCAGTACTTC; cdr3_aa: CASSSKRSSYEQYF
d_call: -; v_call: TRBV29-1; clone_size: few; j_call: TRBJ1-2; cdr3_nt: TGCAGCGTGGGGGACGTAAACTATGGCTACACCTTC; cdr3_aa: CSVGDVNYGYTF
d_call: TRBD2; v_call: TRBV7-2; clone_size: -; j_call: TRBJ2-1; cdr3_nt: TGTGCCAGCGGGCCGGGACTAGCGGACGGTGAGCAGTTCTTC; cdr3_aa: CASGPGLADGEQFF
d_call: -; v_call: TRBV4-1; clone_size: -; j_call: TRBJ2-7; cdr3_nt: TGCGCCAGCAGCCCAATAATAGCGGAGGACTACGAGCAGTACTTC; cdr3_aa: CASSPIIAEDYEQYF
d_call: -; v_call: TRBV12-3/TRBV12-4; clone_size: many; j_call: TRBJ2-6; cdr3_nt: TGTGCCAGCAGTTCCACCTCTGGGGCCAACGTCCTGACTTTC; cdr3_aa: CASSSTSGANVLTF
d_call: -; v_call: TRBV4-1; clone_size: -; j_call: TRBJ1-3; cdr3_nt: TGCGCCAGCAGCCAAGCAACACAGATCTCTGGAAACACCATATATTTT; cdr3_aa: CASSQATQISGNTIYF
d_call: TRBD1; v_call: TRBV27; clone_size: -; j_call: TRBJ2-7; cdr3_nt: TGTGCCAGCAGTTTACTGCCCCCGGGACAGGGAGGGTTGAGCGCCTACGAGCAGTACTTC; cdr3_aa: CASSLLPPGQGGLSAYEQYF
d_call: -; v_call: TRBV6-5; clone_size: -; j_call: TRBJ2-3; cdr3_nt: TGTGCCAGCAGCCTAGACAGGAATACGCAGTATTTT; cdr3_aa: CASSLDRNTQYF
d_call: -; v_call: TRBV6-6; clone_size: -; j_call: TRBJ2-1; cdr3_nt: TGTGCCAGCAGTTACCCCGACGCATACCAAGAGACCCAGTTCTTC; cdr3_aa: CASSYPDAYQETQFF
d_call: -; v_call: TRBV24-1; clone_size: few; j_call: TRBJ2-3; cdr3_nt: TGTGCCACCAGTGCGGAGGGCGGAGATACGCAGTATTTT; cdr3_aa: CATSAEGGDTQYF
d_call: TRBD1; v_call: TRBV12-3/TRBV12-4; clone_size: once; j_call: TRBJ2-1; cdr3_nt: TGTGCCAGCAGTCACGGGACAGGACGATACAATGAGCAGTTCTTC; cdr3_aa: CASSHGTGRYNEQFF
d_call: -; v_call: TRBV6-5; clone_size: -; j_call: TRBJ2-5; cdr3_nt: TGTGCCAGCATGAGCCCAGTCGAGACCCAGTACTTC; cdr3_aa: CASMSPVETQYF
d_call: -; v_call: TRBV20-1; clone_size: -; j_call: TRBJ1-2; cdr3_nt: TGCAGTGCTGGCATTCATGGGCCGAACTATGGCTACACCTTC; cdr3_aa: CSAGIHGPNYGYTF
d_call: -; v_call: TRBV7-2; clone_size: few; j_call: TRBJ2-3; cdr3_nt: TGTGCCAGCAGCTCCCAGATTGGGGACACAGATACGCAGTATTTT; cdr3_aa: CASSSQIGDTDTQYF
d_call: -; v_call: TRBV7-2; clone_size: -; j_call: TRBJ2-1; cdr3_nt: TGTGCCAGCAACTTAACCTACAATGAGCAGTTCTTC; cdr3_aa: CASNLTYNEQFF
d_call: -; v_call: TRBV4-1; clone_size: few; j_call: TRBJ2-7; cdr3_nt: TGCGCCAGCAGCCAAGTCTTTCCAGGCAGTGTCTACGAGCAGTACTTC; cdr3_aa: CASSQVFPGSVYEQYF
d_call: -; v_call: TRBV7-2; clone_size: -; j_call: TRBJ2-5; cdr3_nt: TGTGCCAGCAGCCTTAGCGGCCAGGGTTGGACCCAGTACTTC; cdr3_aa: CASSLSGQGWTQYF
d_call: -; v_call: TRBV7-2; clone_size: -; j_call: TRBJ1-5; cdr3_nt: TGTGCCAGCAGCTTAGCGCCCGGGATAAATCAGCCCCAGCATTTT; cdr3_aa: CASSLAPGINQPQHF
d_call: -; v_call: TRBV4-2; clone_size: few; j_call: TRBJ2-3; cdr3_nt: TGTGCCAGCAGCCAAGAGGTGACACGTGGGGGGGATACGCAGTATTTT; cdr3_aa: CASSQEVTRGGDTQYF
d_call: -; v_call: TRBV4-3; clone_size: -; j_call: TRBJ2-1; cdr3_nt: TGCGCCAGCAGCCAGGATCGACTAGTTTATGAGCAGTTCTTC; cdr3_aa: CASSQDRLVYEQFF
d_call: -; v_call: TRBV10-3; clone_size: -; j_call: TRBJ2-3; cdr3_nt: TGTGCCATCACCCCGGGGAGGACCACAGATACGCAGTATTTT; cdr3_aa: CAITPGRTTDTQYF
d_call: TRBD2; v_call: TRBV12-3/TRBV12-4; clone_size: -; j_call: TRBJ2-1; cdr3_nt: TGTGCCAGCAGTCCCTTCTCAACGGGAGGGCCATCAAGCGATGAGCAGTTCTTC; cdr3_aa: CASSPFSTGGPSSDEQFF
d_call: TRBD1; v_call: TRBV6-2/TRBV6-3; clone_size: -; j_call: TRBJ1-4; cdr3_nt: TGTGCCAGCAGCTTCGGACAGGGACGGAATGAAAAACTGTTTTTT; cdr3_aa: CASSFGQGRNEKLFF
d_call: TRBD1; v_call: TRBV12-3/TRBV12-4; clone_size: few; j_call: TRBJ1-2; cdr3_nt: TGTGCCAGCAGACTGGGACAGGGGGGCGGCTACACCTTC; cdr3_aa: CASRLGQGGGYTF
d_call: TRBD1; v_call: TRBV29-1; clone_size: few; j_call: TRBJ1-5; cdr3_nt: TGCAGCGTCGGACAGGCCAGTGATCAGCCCCAGCATTTT; cdr3_aa: CSVGQASDQPQHF
d_call: TRBD1; v_call: TRBV18; clone_size: -; j_call: TRBJ1-2; cdr3_nt: TGTGCCAGCTCAAAGACAGGGGAGGTTGGCTACACCTTC; cdr3_aa: CASSKTGEVGYTF
d_call: TRBD2; v_call: TRBV29-1; clone_size: -; j_call: TRBJ2-1; cdr3_nt: TGCAGCGTCCTCGTCCCCAGCGGGAGGGTCTCCTACAATGAGCAGTTCTTC; cdr3_aa: CSVLVPSGRVSYNEQFF
d_call: -; v_call: TRBV4-1; clone_size: -; j_call: TRBJ1-4; cdr3_nt: TGCGCCAGCAGCCGCGTACCGCGGGCGGCAACTAATGAAAAACTGTTTTTT; cdr3_aa: CASSRVPRAATNEKLFF
d_call: TRBD2; v_call: TRBV20-1; clone_size: -; j_call: TRBJ2-1; cdr3_nt: TGCAGTGCTCGGACTAGCTTAGGGGATGAGCAGTTCTTC; cdr3_aa: CSARTSLGDEQFF
d_call: -; v_call: TRBV14; clone_size: -; j_call: TRBJ2-3; cdr3_nt: TGTGCCAGCAGCCAACGACCTTATACGCAGTATTTT; cdr3_aa: CASSQRPYTQYF
d_call: -; v_call: TRBV7-9; clone_size: -; j_call: TRBJ2-5; cdr3_nt: TGTGCCAGCAGCTCCCCCGCCGGGACACAAGAGACCCAGTACTTC; cdr3_aa: CASSSPAGTQETQYF
d_call: -; v_call: TRBV12-3/TRBV12-4; clone_size: -; j_call: TRBJ2-5; cdr3_nt: TGTGCCAGCAGTGCTCAGACTCCCTCCCCGGAGACCCAGTACTTC; cdr3_aa: CASSAQTPSPETQYF
d_call: -; v_call: TRBV7-2; clone_size: few; j_call: TRBJ2-7; cdr3_nt: TGTGCCAGCAGCTTTCGGGAGCTCCACGAGCAGTACTTC; cdr3_aa: CASSFRELHEQYF
d_call: -; v_call: TRBV6-6; clone_size: few; j_call: TRBJ2-5; cdr3_nt: TGTGCCAGCCGGGGACGCAGAGAAGAGACCCAGTACTTC; cdr3_aa: CASRGRREETQYF
d_call: TRBD1; v_call: TRBV6-5; clone_size: -; j_call: TRBJ2-7; cdr3_nt: TGTGCCAGCAGTTACAGGGGGCAGTCCTACGAGCAGTACTTC; cdr3_aa: CASSYRGQSYEQYF
d_call: TRBD1; v_call: TRBV2; clone_size: -; j_call: TRBJ2-7; cdr3_nt: TGTGCCAGCAGTGGGGGGACAGGTTGGAGCGAGCAGTACTTC; cdr3_aa: CASSGGTGWSEQYF
d_call: -; v_call: TRBV4-2; clone_size: -; j_call: TRBJ2-3; cdr3_nt: TGTGCCAGCAGCCAGGGTGCCGTGGTAGCGAGTCCCACAGATACGCAGTATTTT; cdr3_aa: CASSQGAVVASPTDTQYF
d_call: -; v_call: TRBV7-2; clone_size: -; j_call: TRBJ1-1; cdr3_nt: TGTGCCAGCAGCTGGGCGGCTGACACTGAAGCTTTCTTT; cdr3_aa: CASSWAADTEAFF
d_call: -; v_call: TRBV7-2; clone_size: few; j_call: TRBJ2-5; cdr3_nt: TGTGCCAGCAGCTTGGGCGAAGGGCGGGCTCAGAAGACCCAGTACTTC; cdr3_aa: CASSLGEGRAQKTQYF
d_call: TRBD1; v_call: TRBV19; clone_size: -; j_call: TRBJ1-2; cdr3_nt: TGTGCCAGTAGTACACAGGGGGCGAGTGCTGGCTACACCTTC; cdr3_aa: CASSTQGASAGYTF
d_call: -; v_call: TRBV10-3; clone_size: -; j_call: TRBJ1-5; cdr3_nt: TGTGCCATCAGCCGGGACGGTAGCAATCAGCCCCAGCATTTT; cdr3_aa: CAISRDGSNQPQHF